These 19 T cell receptor beta chains came from one sample sequenced in a study of identical twins. TCRdb passed the 5' RACE reads through MiXCR, listing each CDR3 protein once. The sample gives 600,000 to 800,000 distinct CDR3 sequences, 21% of which show up once; about 4.5% is in the top ten. These data are also associated with another study on T cells expressing NK-cell markers.

Source material: PBMCs. All receptors derive from a woman in her late teens or twenties in good health.

This clonotype was observed a few times. J is TRBJ2-1 and V is TRBV19; no clear D gene. The CDR3 is made up of 14 amino acids. Germline-derived CDR1 and CDR2 are LNHDA and SQIVND (reference sequence). Trimming pared 6 bases from V and 12 bases from J, leaving 21 bases between. The chain's CDR3 is CASSLEDGTLGQFF. The CDR3 DNA reads TGTGCCAGTAGCCTCGAGGATGGTACTCTAGGGCAGTTCTTC.

V gene TRBV20-1 combines with J gene TRBJ2-1, with D maybe TRBD2 (6 bases). Germline CDR1 and CDR2: DFQATT and SNEGSKA (reference sequence). This CDR3 spans 15 amino acids. Deletions cut 5 bases from V and 6 bases from J, with 20 bases between. CDR3 region: CSAADRRAPGNEQFF. DNA of the CDR3: TGCAGTGCTGCCGATAGGAGGGCCCCTGGCAATGAGCAGTTCTTC.

This clonotype appeared a few times. The V gene is TRBV6-5, the J gene TRBJ2-2; perhaps TRBD1 as D (6 bases). CDR3 length equals 16 residues. Germline V gives CDR1 MNHEY, CDR2 SVGAGI. Trimming cost V 4 bases and J 2 bases, with 14 bases left between them. CDR3 nucleotides: TGTGCCAGCAGTTTAACCTACAGGGCCAACACCGGGGAGCTGTTTTTT. Amino acids: CASSLTYRANTGELFF.

This clonotype was observed a handful of times. The chain is built from TRBV20-1 and TRBJ1-2; no clear D. The germline gives CDR1 DFQATT, CDR2 SNEGSKA (reference sequence). V was pared by 1 base and J by 4 bases, with 10 bases between. The CDR3 totals 13 residues. CDR3 residues: CSARAVLGYGYTF. The CDR3 DNA follows: TGCAGTGCTAGAGCAGTCCTCGGCTATGGCTACACCTTC.

V gene TRBV9 combines with J gene TRBJ2-1; D possibly corresponds to TRBD2 (5 bases). Germline CDR1 and CDR2: SGDLS and YYNGEE. V lost 4 bases and J 3 bases, leaving 17 bases between the germline ends. This CDR3 is built from 16 residues. The CDR3, as DNA: TGTGCCAGCAGCCCCTCCGTTTGGAGCGGCTACAATGAGCAGTTCTTC. Its translation is CASSPSVWSGYNEQFF.

This clonotype has a handful of counts. This chain links TRBV2 with TRBJ2-1; 13 bases are shared with TRBD2. This CDR3 comprises 16 residues. J lost 7 bases, V lost 4 bases, and 7 bases had no gene match. Per germline, CDR1 SNHLY and CDR2 FYNNEI. This CDR3 is CASSALLAGGPNEQFF. The CDR3 coding sequence is TGTGCCAGCAGTGCCCTACTAGCGGGGGGGCCGAATGAGCAGTTCTTC.

The CDR3 DNA follows: TGCAGTGCCGGGACTAGCGGCTACGAGCAGTACTTC. This translates into CSAGTSGYEQYF. This chain connects TRBV20-1 to TRBJ2-7; 11 nucleotides agree with TRBD2. The CDR3 totals 12 residues. Germline assignment: CDR1 DFQATT and CDR2 SNEGSKA (reference sequence). After removal of 6 bases from V and 3 bases from J, the junction contained 1 base not matched to a gene.

J is TRBJ2-1 and V is TRBV30; no definite D call. This CDR3 is built from 14 residues. From germline, CDR1 is GTSNPN and CDR2 SVGIG (reference sequence). With 2 bases removed from V and 8 bases from J, the gap between germline ends came to 16 bases. CDR3 coding DNA: TGTGCCTGGAGTCCCCCAGTCTCCGCCGATGAGCAGTTCTTC. It codes for CAWSPPVSADEQFF.

This clonotype has only a few counts. The chain is built from TRBV9 and TRBJ2-1; 7 positions match TRBD2. Germline V CDR1 and CDR2: SGDLS, YYNGEE. CDR3 length: 16 amino acids. With V trimmed by 3 bases and J by 2 bases, 8 bases remained unmatched. The CDR3 region is CASSETARGAYNEQFF. Written as DNA, the CDR3 is TGTGCCAGCAGCGAGACTGCCCGGGGGGCCTACAATGAGCAGTTCTTC. The whole variable domain, remainder taken from reference TRBV9 and TRBJ2-1, is DSGVTQTPKHLITATGQRVTLRCSPRSGDLSVYWYQQSLDQGLQFLIQYYNGEERAKGNILERFSAQQFPDLHSELNLSSLELGDSALYFCASSETARGAYNEQFFGPGTRLTVL.

The rearrangement uses TRBV7-6 and TRBJ2-3; 10 positions match TRBD2. The germline CDR1 and CDR2 sequences are SGHVS and FNYEAQ. V shed 2 bases and J 3 bases; nucleotides not matched to a gene: 8. The length of the CDR3 is 17 residues. The CDR3: CASSLPLAGLYTDTQYF. The CDR3 bases are TGTGCCAGCAGCTTACCACTAGCGGGACTTTATACAGATACGCAGTATTTT.

This chain connects TRBV28 to TRBJ1-4; D gene uncertain. Germline V gene data show CDR1 as MDHEN and CDR2 as SYDVKM. V lost 1 base and J lost 13, with 10 bases in between. The CDR3 spans 12 residues. The CDR3 DNA is TGTGCCAGCAGTTTATTAACAGATCTACTGTTTTTT. Translation gives CASSLLTDLLFF.

The J gene is TRBJ2-7, the V gene TRBV9; 8 nucleotides align to TRBD2. The CDR3 length is 14 residues. V was pared by 3 bases and J by 7 bases, with 9 bases of the junction left unmatched. Per germline, CDR1 SGDLS and CDR2 YYNGEE. The chain's CDR3 is CASSATSTSEEQYF. As DNA, the CDR3 is TGTGCCAGCAGCGCAACCTCGACTAGCGAAGAGCAGTACTTC.

This clonotype came up a few times. The chain links TRBV10-3 to TRBJ2-3, with D uncertain. This CDR3 has 13 residues. Germline V gene lookup returns CDR1 ENHRY and CDR2 SYGVKD. V was shortened by 6 bases and J by 0 bases, with 7 bases between the two germline ends. The CDR3 coding sequence is TGTGCCATCAGGGCCCTCAGCACAGATACGCAGTATTTT. Its protein is CAIRALSTDTQYF.

V gene TRBV20-1 combines with J gene TRBJ2-2; TRBD2 agrees at 11 bases. The CDR3 has 16 residues. The junction had 10 bases not matched to a gene; V was cut back by 6 bases and J by 4 bases. Germline CDR1 is DFQATT and CDR2 is SNEGSKA (reference sequence). The CDR3 protein is CSAKISGLAATGELFF. The CDR3 DNA reads as TGCAGTGCCAAAATATCGGGACTAGCGGCCACCGGGGAGCTGTTTTTT.

The rearrangement uses TRBV20-1 and TRBJ2-1; D is undetermined. The CDR3 has 12 residues. Between the trimmed V and J ends, which lost 6 bases and 7 bases, there was a span of 13 bases. Germline-derived CDR1 and CDR2 are DFQATT and SNEGSKA (reference sequence). Written as DNA, the CDR3 is TGCAGTGCCGTGCTCTTCGCGAATGAGCAGTTCTTC. It yields the protein CSAVLFANEQFF.

In this sample, this clonotype turned up many times. This chain uses TRBV20-1 with TRBJ1-2; D remains ambiguous. CDR1 DFQATT and CDR2 SNEGSKA come from the germline V gene (reference sequence). The CDR3 covers 11 residues. The ends were cut back, 7 bases at V and 0 bases at J, with 6 bases in the middle. This chain's CDR3 is CSVGANYGYTF. The CDR3 nucleotides read TGCAGTGTGGGAGCTAACTATGGCTACACCTTC.

In this sample, this clonotype turned up a few times. The V gene is TRBV5-1, the J gene TRBJ2-7; the D call may be TRBD1 or TRBD2 (5 bases each). Germline values: CDR1 SGHRS, CDR2 YFSETQ. Trimming removed 3 bases at V and 3 bases at J, with 13 bases between. The CDR3 is 14 amino acids. For the CDR3, the DNA is TGCGCCAGCAGCTCCTCCGGGGCCCACTACGAGCAGTACTTC. Translation gives CASSSSGAHYEQYF.

There are a few counts of this clonotype. The V and J genes are TRBV12-3 or TRBV12-4 and TRBJ2-3; maybe TRBD1 (6 bases). Trimming pared 5 bases from V and 3 bases from J, leaving 12 bases between. The CDR3 spans 14 residues. The CDR3 nucleotides are TGTGCCAGCAGTGGCATACAGGGAACAGATACGCAGTATTTT. Translated, it gives CASSGIQGTDTQYF.

V and J are TRBV20-1 and TRBJ1-1; the match to TRBD1 covers 7 bases. CDR1 is DFQATT, CDR2 SNEGSKA, per germline (reference sequence). The CDR3 has 12 residues. This chain's CDR3 is CSNRGRNTEAFF. The CDR3 nucleotides read TGCAGCAACAGGGGCCGGAACACTGAAGCTTTCTTT.